This T cell receptor (beta chain) was captured by sequencing in a study of OX40 agonist ivuxolimab in advanced cancers. Findings and caveats of the study: Relative to CD4+ cells, CD8+ T cells on average had more expanded clones.

Libraries were prepared by immunoSEQ multiplex PCR; TCRdb keeps only in-frame clonotypes and omits some of them. In the table there are 30,000 to 45,000 clones, 85% to 90% of which are singletons. On this clone: Its specificity is unknown.

Per germline, CDR1 KGHSH and CDR2 LQKENI. With V trimmed by 3 bases and J by 8 bases, 1 base remained unmatched. This CDR3 has 12 residues. This TCR was recovered from an adult with an advanced solid tumor such as melanoma, head and neck, liver or kidney cancer. This chain links TRBV18 with TRBJ2-1; 7 bases agree with TRBD2. Source: CD4+ or CD8+ T cells sorted from blood, taken in a trial of the OX40 agonist ivuxolimab. The CDR3 region is CASSPGGDEQFF. DNA of the CDR3: TGTGCCAGCTCACCGGGGGGGGATGAGCAGTTCTTC.